This T cell receptor beta chain derives from a study of identical twins. Germline CDR1 SGHRS, CDR2 YFSETQ. Trimming removed 4 bases from V and 4 bases from J; junction bases left unmatched: 7. The CDR3 is made up of 14 amino acids. About this clonotype itself: Antigen specificity is unknown.

Template switching created a universal primer site, and the cDNA included unique molecular identifiers. TCRdb re-analysed the 5' RACE reads in MiXCR, keeping a single row per CDR3 protein. The sample has about 550,000 distinct CDR3 sequences; about 22% are singletons. Regarding the study as a whole: Findings depended on cross-sectional statistics rather than tracking the same donors. Models came in too low on out-of-frame TCR alpha sharing in monozygotic twins.

This same sample was also taken into another study, of yellow fever vaccine responses in identical twins.

Sequencing was done on a sample of CD4+ T cells sorted from blood. This chain uses TRBV5-1 with TRBJ2-5; 7 nucleotides align to TRBD1. This TCR was recovered from a woman younger than 30 in good health. CDR3: CASSPTGTAETQYF. As DNA, the CDR3 is TGCGCCAGCAGCCCGACAGGGACGGCAGAGACCCAGTACTTC.